The entry below gives a single T cell receptor (beta chain) sequence along with its context. CDR3 size: 15 residues. Germline CDR1 is LGHDT and CDR2 is YNNKEL (reference sequence). The J segment lost 5 bases and the V segment lost 2 bases, leaving 7 bases of the junction unmatched. This sample was included in a study of blood T cell repertoires in COVID-19. Assay: immunoSEQ multiplex PCR; the TCRdb copy retains only in-frame clones and omits some. The sample contains hundreds of thousands of clones, less than 90% of which appear only once. The sequence came from a woman aged 45-59 years in a cohort exposed to, infected with or recovered from COVID-19 (not recorded which). The rearrangement links TRBV3-1 (or the pseudogene TRBV3-2) to TRBJ1-2, with TRBD1 identical over 8 bases. The sample was PBMCs or T cells enriched from blood (not recorded which). As DNA, the CDR3 is TGTGCCAGCAGCCAACCAGGGGGCCCATCTTATGGCTACACCTTC. This gives the protein CASSQPGGPSYGYTF.